Given below is one TCR beta chain in context. Its antigen is not identified. This sample is drawn from a study of cytomegalovirus exposure and HLA in healthy donors. Study-wide context: The roughly 110 validation repertoires were reported in a later analysis to have been generated on the same platform as the 500 to 700 first-cohort repertoires.

The study's findings and limits: Rarity marked most TCR sequences, yet some public TCRs occurred in many donors. Overall, roughly 170 TCR beta chains were annotated as cytomegalovirus-associated.

The CDR3 runs to 15 residues. Between the trimmed V and J ends, which lost 6 bases and 1 base, there was a span of 15 bases. From germline, CDR1 is MDHEN and CDR2 SYDVKM. Assay used: immunoSEQ multiplex PCR; TCRdb lists only in-frame clones, some missing. The table lists 220,000 or so clones, 70% to 90% of them singletons, with roughly 5.4% in the top ten. The donors were members of the approximately 120-subject validation cohort (separate from the roughly 670-subject first cohort). This receptor was taken from a young woman in good health and CMV-seronegative. The rearrangement uses TRBV28 and TRBJ1-2, with TRBD1 as a possible D gene (5 bases). The sequenced material came from PBMCs. The CDR3 region has the DNA TGTGCCAGCAGCTCACCCGGGACGGTTAACTATGGCTACACCTTC. Its protein is CASSSPGTVNYGYTF.